This entry features one TCR beta chain sequence. Its antigen is currently not known. No per-base quality is available; no much larger clone lies one base away. High-throughput TCRbeta CDR3 sequencing of frozen genomic DNA was performed by immunoSEQ, with PCR amplification, mapping, bias correction and internal controls included. From the authors' description of their analysis: Productive rearrangements were retained, and unique TCRbeta sequences were defined by the CDR3 nucleotide sequence together with the V and J gene. Donor-reactive sequences required at least 5-fold expansion in CFSE-low cells versus unstimulated pre-transplant cells and at least 0.01% frequency. Minimum frequency thresholds were set for each subject based on the unstimulated sample with the lowest template count, ensuring at least 90% detection power. Jensen-Shannon divergence between the top 1000 TCRbeta sequences after and before transplant was used to measure repertoire turnover. Changes in detection of donor-reactive sequences were assessed with two-sided Fisher's exact tests. Here the immuneACCESS table is served through TCRdb, limited to in-frame sequences with V and J called. Missing clones are a known gap in these copies; in checked studies unresolved V genes cover under half, and the rest lacks a known reason. The V and J calls and the clone size are those of that table, but D and trimming were determined from the DNA. This sample gives tens of thousands of clones in total; about 88% of them show up just once. Less than 3% of the sample belongs to the ten largest clones.

This entry comes from a study of T cell clones after liver transplantation (dated by TCRdb to about 2019). Notes on the research overall: The samples were obtained from ITN030ST, a randomized trial that attempted immunosuppression withdrawal within 2 years after liver transplantation. The subjects received no induction therapy and were kept on standard immunosuppression until randomization at 12-24 months post-transplant. Of the eight recipients, a few were HCV-positive, while the remaining recipients had been transplanted for non-autoimmune, non-viral indications. Donor-reactive T cell clones were identified by TCRbeta sequencing following a pre-transplant mixed lymphocyte reaction and were subsequently tracked in post-transplant blood. Third party-reactive TCRbeta sequences were also identified from pre-transplant MLRs to serve as an antigen-independent comparator for donor-reactive sequences. Tolerance was defined as complete withdrawal of immunosuppression for at least one year without a rise in liver enzymes beyond twice the upper limit of normal. Blood samples were taken pre-transplant, pre-randomization before withdrawal, and post-randomization after full withdrawal or failed withdrawal. A cohort of 8 liver transplant recipients was studied, of whom 3 were classified as tolerant and 5 as non-tolerant. Study-wide conclusions, independent of this receptor: Low numbers of available donor cells limited the measurable donor-reactive repertoire in two subjects. When repertoire turnover was taken into account, detection of donor-reactive sequences was significantly reduced in 7 of 8 subjects for CD4 and in 8 of 8 subjects for CD8. The conclusions were preliminary, being limited by small, heterogeneous patient numbers and by non-standardized post-transplant time points. Because allograft tissue specimens were not available, migration of donor-reactive T cells into the graft, rather than deletion, may have occurred. Donor-reactive sequences decreased more than third party-reactive sequences, which suggests partial antigen-specific deletion that was not related to withdrawal success. In 5 of 8 subjects, circulating donor-reactive CD4 TCRbeta sequences decreased significantly after transplant, regardless of tolerance or HCV status.

The time point label of this sample denotes: pre-transplant. Unstimulated PBMCs, after thawing, were stained for CD3, CD4 and CD8 and then FACS-sorted into CD3+CD4+ and CD3+CD8+ populations. Each of the 8 studied subjects was randomized to immunosuppression withdrawal. The Qiagen DNeasy Blood and Tissue Kit was used to isolate genomic DNA. This sequence originates from a human donor who received a liver transplant. Specimen: CD4+ T cells from blood, collected before liver transplant.

The DNA sequence reads TGCGCCAGCAGCCTCGGAACAGTTAACAATGAGCAGTTCTTC. It is translated as CASSLGTVNNEQFF. This chain joins TRBV5-1 to TRBJ2-1, with the D gene not confidently named. Its CDR3 holds 14 amino acids, cysteine through phenylalanine. Only the CDR3 DNA is retained, 42 bases long and in frame from the first base. Cut back by 4 bases and 5 bases, the V and J ends lie 13 bases apart. The germline V gene sets CDR1 to SGHRS and CDR2 to YFSETQ. With the rest looked up from the reference TRBV5-1 and TRBJ2-1 genes rather than sequenced, the full variable domain is KAGVTQTPRYLIKTRGQQVTLSCSPISGHRSVSWYQQTPGQGLQFLFEYFSETQRNKGNFPGRFSGRQFSNSRSEMNVSTLELGDSALYLCASSLGTVNNEQFFGPGTRLTVL.